This T cell receptor beta chain was identified during a study of T cell responses to AZD1222 COVID-19 vaccine. Findings of the study overall: A reported finding is that nearly half of spike-specific TCRs target unmutated variant regions. The study found vaccine-associated CD4 TCRs spanning spike, dominant at 160-218 and 743-854. Females outnumbered males among donors, who were mostly white British; clonal diversity was possibly underestimated. Spike-specific TCR breadth and depth were elevated following two AZD1222 doses.

Assay used: immunoSEQ multiplex PCR; TCRdb lists only in-frame clones, some missing. Among about 130,000 clones listed, about 90% were seen once. A note on this clone: The antigen is unknown.

This clonotype was obtained from an adult in good health. The material sequenced was peripheral blood, taken on day 0 of MenACWY control vaccination.

The DNA for the CDR3 is TGTGCCAGCAGTTCCCCCCGGGCCGGGGCAAAAAACATTCAGTACTTC. As protein: CASSSPRAGAKNIQYF. The J gene is TRBJ2-4, the V gene TRBV27; perhaps D is TRBD1 or TRBD2 (5 bases each). The CDR3 covers 16 residues. Germline lookup yields CDR1 MNHEY and CDR2 SMNVEV (reference sequence). The V gene lost 4 bases and the J gene lost 4 bases, with 17 bases spanning the gap.